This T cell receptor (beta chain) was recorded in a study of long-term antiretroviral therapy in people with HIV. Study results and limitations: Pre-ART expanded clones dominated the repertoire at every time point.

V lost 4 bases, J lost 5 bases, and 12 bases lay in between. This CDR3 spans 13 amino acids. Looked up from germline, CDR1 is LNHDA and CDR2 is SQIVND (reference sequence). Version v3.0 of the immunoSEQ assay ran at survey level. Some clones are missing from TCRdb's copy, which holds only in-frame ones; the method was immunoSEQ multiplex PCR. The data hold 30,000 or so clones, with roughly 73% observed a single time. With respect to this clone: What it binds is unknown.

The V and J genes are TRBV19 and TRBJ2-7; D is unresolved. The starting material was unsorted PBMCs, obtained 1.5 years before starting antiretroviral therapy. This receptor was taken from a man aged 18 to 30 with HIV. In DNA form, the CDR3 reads TGTGCCAGTAGTAGGCTAGAAAACGACGAGCAGTACTTC. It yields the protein CASSRLENDEQYF. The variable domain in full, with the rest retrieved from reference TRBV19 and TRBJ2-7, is DGGITQSPKYLFRKEGQNVTLSCEQNLNHDAMYWYRQDPGQGLRLIYYSQIVNDFQKGDIAEGYSVSREKKESFPLTVTSAQKNPTAFYLCASSRLENDEQYFGPGTRLTVT.